Below are 13 T cell receptor beta chains sequenced from a single sample in a study of CD8+ T cells in alopecia areata. The treatment: oral pan-JAK inhibitor, 5-10 mg twice daily. It was cDNA, reverse transcribed from extracted RNA, that served as the sequencing template. Profiling relied on immunoSEQ multiplex PCR, and the TCRdb table lists in-frame clones only, not all of them. The sample shows 130,000 or so clones, approximately 86% of them seen only once. Specimen: CD8+ T cells sorted from blood, collected at week 4, from a patient treated with tofacitinib. Every receptor here comes from a human donor with alopecia areata.

The gene calls are TRBV2 and TRBJ1-1, with D perhaps TRBD1 (6 bases). In germline, CDR1 is SNHLY, CDR2 FYNNEI. This CDR3 region has 14 residues. V gave up 2 bases and J gave up 10 bases, with 17 bases separating them. The CDR3 coding sequence is TGTGCCAGCAGTGAACATAAGGGGGGCGAAGGAGCTTTCTTT. Its protein product is CASSEHKGGEGAFF.

J is TRBJ2-7 and V is TRBV7-9, with D tentatively TRBD1 (6 bases). V was trimmed by 3 bases and J by 5 bases, leaving 20 bases between them. CDR3 length: 16 amino acids. CDR1 is SEHNR and CDR2 is FQNEAQ in the germline V gene (reference sequence). This CDR3 reads CASSLDWDKNSHEQYF. Here the CDR3 DNA reads TGTGCCAGCAGCTTGGACTGGGACAAAAACTCGCACGAGCAGTACTTC.

V and J are TRBV19 and TRBJ1-4, with a tentative D call TRBD1 (6 bases). The germline V and J ends were trimmed by 6 bases and 3 bases, with 11 bases remaining between them. The length of the CDR3 is 14 residues. Per the germline V gene, CDR1 is LNHDA and CDR2 is SQIVND (reference sequence). CDR3 region: CASRTTGSNEKLFF. In nucleotides, the CDR3 is TGTGCCAGTAGGACGACAGGATCTAATGAAAAACTGTTTTTT. Full variable domain (remainder filled in from reference TRBV19 and TRBJ1-4): DGGITQSPKYLFRKEGQNVTLSCEQNLNHDAMYWYRQDPGQGLRLIYYSQIVNDFQKGDIAEGYSVSREKKESFPLTVTSAQKNPTAFYLCASRTTGSNEKLFFGSGTQLSVL.

The rearrangement joins TRBV29-1 to TRBJ1-5; D is unclear. CDR1 SQVTM and CDR2 ANQGSEA come from the germline V gene. This CDR3 contains 9 residues. Trimming cost V 8 bases and J 6 bases, with 5 bases left between them. The DNA of the CDR3 is TGCAGCCCTTGTCAGCCCCAGCATTTT. Amino acids: CSPCQPQHF.

V usage is TRBV10-1 and J usage is TRBJ2-7; D is undetermined. The length of the CDR3 is 12 residues. CDR1 is WNHNN and CDR2 is SYGVQD in the germline V gene (reference sequence). V shed 3 bases and J shed 1 base, with 4 bases lying between them. CDR3 sequence reads: CASSDSSYEQYF. DNA of the CDR3: TGCGCCAGCAGTGACAGTTCCTACGAGCAGTACTTC.

The V gene is TRBV13, the J gene TRBJ2-1; the D gene is possibly TRBD2 (6 bases). The CDR3 extends over 13 amino acids. The germline V gene encodes CDR1 PRHDT and CDR2 FYEKMQ (reference sequence). With 3 bases removed from V and 3 bases from J, the gap between germline ends came to 6 bases. The CDR3 DNA sequence: TGTGCCAGCAGCTTGCGGGACTACAATGAGCAGTTCTTC. It codes for CASSLRDYNEQFF.

Notes on this clone: This sample includes further DNA sequences coding for the same CDR3. The rearrangement links TRBV29-1 to TRBJ2-2; D may match TRBD1 or TRBD2 (5 bases each). V lost 3 bases to trimming and J lost 1 base, with 6 bases between them. CDR1 is SQVTM and CDR2 is ANQGSEA in the germline V gene. This CDR3 is built from 13 residues. The CDR3 nucleotides read TGCAGCGTTGAGGGGGAGAACACCGGGGAGCTGTTTTTT. Its protein is CSVEGENTGELFF.

The chain is built from TRBV9 and TRBJ1-2, with 9 bases lining up with TRBD1. The J segment lost 3 bases and the V segment lost 3 bases, leaving 9 bases of the junction unmatched. Germline CDR1 is SGDLS and CDR2 is YYNGEE. This CDR3 is built from 16 residues. CDR3 residues: CASSARRDREDYGYTF. The CDR3 DNA reads as TGTGCCAGCAGCGCCCGACGGGACAGGGAGGACTATGGCTACACCTTC.

The chain joins TRBV27 to TRBJ2-1; TRBD1 or TRBD2 may be the D gene (5 bases each). This CDR3 spans 12 amino acids. With 6 bases removed from V and 4 bases from J, the gap between germline ends came to 7 bases. The germline gives CDR1 MNHEY, CDR2 SMNVEV (reference sequence). The CDR3 region is CASREGYNEQFF. CDR3 sequence (DNA): TGTGCCAGCAGAGAGGGGTACAATGAGCAGTTCTTC.

The V gene is TRBV30, the J gene TRBJ2-7, with D perhaps matching TRBD1 (6 bases). Germline CDR1 GTSNPN, CDR2 SVGIG (reference sequence). This CDR3 comprises 13 residues. V was trimmed by 0 bases and J by 3 bases, leaving 9 bases between them. Here the CDR3 reads CAWSVSQGYEQYF. CDR3 sequence (DNA): TGTGCCTGGAGTGTTTCACAGGGCTACGAGCAGTACTTC.

This rearrangement joins TRBV2 to TRBJ1-6, with a possible D match to TRBD1 (5 bases). With 5 bases removed from V and 5 bases from J, the gap between germline ends came to 16 bases. Germline-derived CDR1 and CDR2 are SNHLY and FYNNEI. The CDR3 sequence is 16 residues long. CDR3 sequence reads: CASSPTDYLNNSPLHF. For the CDR3, the DNA is TGTGCCAGCAGTCCGACAGACTATTTGAATAATTCACCCCTCCACTTT.

The chain links TRBV29-1 to TRBJ2-7; D not certain. The CDR3 consists of 14 residues. Germline loops: CDR1 SQVTM, CDR2 ANQGSEA. Trimming took off 0 bases at V and 3 bases at J, with 12 bases between the two ends. CDR3 bases: TGCAGCGTTGAAGATCCCAACCGGAACTACGAGCAGTACTTC. It encodes CSVEDPNRNYEQYF.

The chain couples TRBV5-6 to TRBJ2-7; D uncertain. The V gene's germline CDR1 is SGHDT and CDR2 YYEEEE. Trimming shortened V by 3 bases and J by 4 bases, and 5 bases separated the two germline ends. The CDR3 is 11 residues long. Written as DNA, the CDR3 is TGTGCCAGCAGCTCCTTATACGAGCAGTACTTC. Translating gives CASSSLYEQYF.